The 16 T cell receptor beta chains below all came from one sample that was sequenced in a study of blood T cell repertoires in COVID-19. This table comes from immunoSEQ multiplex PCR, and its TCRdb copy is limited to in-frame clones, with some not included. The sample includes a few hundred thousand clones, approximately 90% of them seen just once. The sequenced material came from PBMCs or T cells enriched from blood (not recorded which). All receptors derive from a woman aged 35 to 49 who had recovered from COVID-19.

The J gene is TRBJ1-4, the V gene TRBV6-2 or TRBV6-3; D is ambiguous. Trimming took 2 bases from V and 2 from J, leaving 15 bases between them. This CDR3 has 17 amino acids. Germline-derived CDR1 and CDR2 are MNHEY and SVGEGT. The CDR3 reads CASSYPICQVTNEKLFF. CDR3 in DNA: TGTGCCAGCAGTTACCCCATATGCCAGGTCACTAATGAAAAACTGTTTTTT.

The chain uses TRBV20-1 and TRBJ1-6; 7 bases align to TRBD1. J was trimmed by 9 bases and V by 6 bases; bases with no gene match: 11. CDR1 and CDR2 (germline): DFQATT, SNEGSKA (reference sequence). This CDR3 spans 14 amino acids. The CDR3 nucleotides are TGCAGTGCCAGTACTGACAGGGAGCGTTCACCCCTCCACTTT. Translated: CSASTDRERSPLHF.

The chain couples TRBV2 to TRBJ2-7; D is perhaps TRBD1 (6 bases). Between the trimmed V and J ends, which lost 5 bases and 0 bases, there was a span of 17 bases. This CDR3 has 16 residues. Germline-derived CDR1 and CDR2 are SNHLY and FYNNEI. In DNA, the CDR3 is TGTGCCAGCAGTCACACAGACAGGTTGACCTCCTACGAGCAGTACTTC. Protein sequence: CASSHTDRLTSYEQYF.

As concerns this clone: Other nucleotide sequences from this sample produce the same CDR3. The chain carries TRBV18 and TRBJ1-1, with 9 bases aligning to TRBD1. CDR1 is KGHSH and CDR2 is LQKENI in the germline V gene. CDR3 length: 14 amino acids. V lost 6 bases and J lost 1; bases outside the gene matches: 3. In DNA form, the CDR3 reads TGTGCCAGCTCGCCGGGACAGGGGAACACTGAAGCTTTCTTT. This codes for CASSPGQGNTEAFF.

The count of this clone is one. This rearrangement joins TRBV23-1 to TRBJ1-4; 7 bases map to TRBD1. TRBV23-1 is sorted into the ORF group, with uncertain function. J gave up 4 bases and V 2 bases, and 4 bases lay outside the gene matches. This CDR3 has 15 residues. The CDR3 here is CASSQRTGGNEKLFF. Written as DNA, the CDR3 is TGCGCCAGCAGTCAAAGGACAGGAGGTAATGAAAAACTGTTTTTT.

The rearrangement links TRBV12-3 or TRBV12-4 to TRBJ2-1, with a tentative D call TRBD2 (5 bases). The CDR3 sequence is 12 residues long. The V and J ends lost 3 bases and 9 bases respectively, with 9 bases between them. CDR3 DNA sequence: TGTGCCAGCAGTTTTAGCGCGAGTGAGCAGTTCTTC. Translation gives CASSFSASEQFF.

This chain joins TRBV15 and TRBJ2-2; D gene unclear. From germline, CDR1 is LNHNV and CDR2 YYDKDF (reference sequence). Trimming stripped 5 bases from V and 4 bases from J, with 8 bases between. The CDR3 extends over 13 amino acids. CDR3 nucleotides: TGTGCCACCAGCGAGTCAACCACCGGGGAGCTGTTTTTT. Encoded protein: CATSESTTGELFF.

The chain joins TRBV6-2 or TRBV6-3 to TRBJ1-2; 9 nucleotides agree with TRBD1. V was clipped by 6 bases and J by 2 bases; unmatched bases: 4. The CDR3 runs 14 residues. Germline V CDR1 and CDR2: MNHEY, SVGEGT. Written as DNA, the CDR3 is TGTGCCAGCAGCCGCGGGACAGGGAACTATGGCTACACCTTC. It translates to CASSRGTGNYGYTF.

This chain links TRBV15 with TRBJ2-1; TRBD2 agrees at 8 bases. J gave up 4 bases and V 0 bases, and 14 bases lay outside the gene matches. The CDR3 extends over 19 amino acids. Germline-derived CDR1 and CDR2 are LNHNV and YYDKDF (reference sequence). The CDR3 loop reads CATSRDRAGGVGTYNEQFF. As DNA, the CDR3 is TGTGCCACCAGCAGAGATAGGGCGGGAGGTGTTGGAACGTACAATGAGCAGTTCTTC.

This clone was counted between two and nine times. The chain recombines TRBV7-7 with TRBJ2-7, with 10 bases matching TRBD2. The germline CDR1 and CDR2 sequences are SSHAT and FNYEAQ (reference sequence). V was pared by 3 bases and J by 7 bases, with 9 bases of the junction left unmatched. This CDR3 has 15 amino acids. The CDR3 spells CASSLALAGVEEQYF. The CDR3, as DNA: TGTGCCAGCAGCTTGGCCCTAGCGGGAGTTGAAGAGCAGTACTTC.

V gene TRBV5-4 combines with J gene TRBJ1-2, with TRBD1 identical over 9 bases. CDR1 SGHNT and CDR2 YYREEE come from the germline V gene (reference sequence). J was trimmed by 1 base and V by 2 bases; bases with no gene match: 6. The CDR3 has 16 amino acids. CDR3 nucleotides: TGTGCCAGCAGCTTCCCCGGGACAGGGATTAACTATGGCTACACCTTC. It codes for CASSFPGTGINYGYTF. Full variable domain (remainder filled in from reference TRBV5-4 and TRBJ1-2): ETGVTQSPTHLIKTRGQQVTLRCSSQSGHNTVSWYQQALGQGPQFIFQYYREEENGRGNFPPRFSGLQFPNYSSELNVNALELDDSALYLCASSFPGTGINYGYTFGSGTRLTVV.

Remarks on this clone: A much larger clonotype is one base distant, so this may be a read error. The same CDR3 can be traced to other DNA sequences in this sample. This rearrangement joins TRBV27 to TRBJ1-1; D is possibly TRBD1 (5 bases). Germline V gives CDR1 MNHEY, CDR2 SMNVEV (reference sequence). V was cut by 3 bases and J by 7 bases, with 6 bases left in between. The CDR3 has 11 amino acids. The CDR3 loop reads CASSLGGEAFF. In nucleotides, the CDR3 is TGTGCCAGCAGTTTGGGGGGTGAAGCTTTCTTT.

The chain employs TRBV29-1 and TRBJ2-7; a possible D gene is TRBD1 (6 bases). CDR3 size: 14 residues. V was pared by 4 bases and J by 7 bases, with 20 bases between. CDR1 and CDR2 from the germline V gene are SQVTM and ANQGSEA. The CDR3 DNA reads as TGCAGCGTTGCATTGGGACAAGCCTTTGGGGAGCAGTACTTC. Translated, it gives CSVALGQAFGEQYF.

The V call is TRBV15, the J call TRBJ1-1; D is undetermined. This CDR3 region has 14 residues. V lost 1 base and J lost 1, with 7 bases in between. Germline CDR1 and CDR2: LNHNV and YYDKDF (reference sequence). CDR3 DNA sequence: TGTGCCACCAGCAGAGGCGGTAAGAACACTGAAGCTTTCTTT. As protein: CATSRGGKNTEAFF. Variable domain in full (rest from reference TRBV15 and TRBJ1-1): DAMVIQNPRYQVTQFGKPVTLSCSQTLNHNVMYWYQQKSSQAPKLLFHYYDKDFNNEADTPDNFQSRRPNTSFCFLDIRSPGLGDTAMYLCATSRGGKNTEAFFGQGTRLTVV.

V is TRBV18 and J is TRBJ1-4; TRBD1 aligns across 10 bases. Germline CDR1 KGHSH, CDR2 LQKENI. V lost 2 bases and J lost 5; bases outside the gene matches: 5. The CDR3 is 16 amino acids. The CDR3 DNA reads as TGTGCCAGCTCACCAGGTCTGGACAGGGGGAATGAAAAACTGTTTTTT. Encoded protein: CASSPGLDRGNEKLFF.

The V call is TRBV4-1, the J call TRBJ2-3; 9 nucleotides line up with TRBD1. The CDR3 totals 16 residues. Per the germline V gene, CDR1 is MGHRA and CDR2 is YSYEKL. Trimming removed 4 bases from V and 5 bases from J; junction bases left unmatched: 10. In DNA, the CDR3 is TGCGCCAGCAGCCGTATGGGACAGGGTGTAGTAGATACGCAGTATTTT. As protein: CASSRMGQGVVDTQYF.